The sequence of this TCR beta chain was determined in a study of cytomegalovirus exposure and HLA in healthy donors. Whole-study results and caveats: Earlier results showed most TCR beta V segments being productive about 87% or about 30% of the time.

The CDR3 is 12 residues long. V lost 4 bases, J lost 1 base, and 4 bases lay in between. Germline V gene lookup returns CDR1 SGHAT and CDR2 FQNNGV. Both 60 Vbeta primers and 13 Jbeta primers went into the PCR. Libraries were prepared by immunoSEQ multiplex PCR; TCRdb keeps only in-frame clonotypes and omits some of them. The table has about 200,000 clones, around 83% seen once; the top ten hold approximately 6.5%. Notes on this clone: What it binds is unknown.

The receptor was derived from a woman aged 50 to 60 in good health and CMV-seropositive. The source material was PBMCs. V gene TRBV11-2 combines with J gene TRBJ1-1; D not certain. The CDR3 region is CASSYTNTEAFF. The CDR3 DNA reads as TGTGCCAGCAGCTACACGAACACTGAAGCTTTCTTT.